A single sample gave rise to the 7 T cell receptor beta chains below, sequenced in a study of blood T cell repertoires in COVID-19. Assay used: immunoSEQ multiplex PCR; TCRdb lists only in-frame clones, some missing. Here the sample spans 250,000 or so clones, approximately 88% being singletons. The sequencing sample was made of PBMCs or T cells enriched from blood (not recorded which). The receptors derive from a woman aged 40 to 50 who had been exposed to COVID-19.

The V and J genes are TRBV5-6 and TRBJ1-2; D possibly corresponds to TRBD1 (5 bases). The ends were cut back, 4 bases at V and 2 bases at J, with 12 bases in the middle. The CDR3 is 14 residues long. CDR1 is SGHDT, CDR2 YYEEEE, per germline. This CDR3 reads CASSEKTVNYGYTF. The CDR3, as DNA: TGTGCCAGCAGCGAGAAGACAGTAAACTATGGCTACACCTTC.

CDR3 nucleotide sequence: TGTGCCAGCAGCTGGCTAGCTCTGCCAGGGGGTGAGCAGTTCTTC. This codes for CASSWLALPGGEQFF. The V gene is TRBV11-2, the J gene TRBJ2-1, with TRBD1 identical over 7 bases. V was pared by 4 bases and J by 9 bases, with 12 bases of the junction left unmatched. CDR1 SGHAT and CDR2 FQNNGV come from the germline V gene. The CDR3 sequence is 15 residues long. The variable domain in full, completed from reference TRBV11-2 and TRBJ2-1, reads EAGVAQSPRYKIIEKRQSVAFWCNPISGHATLYWYQQILGQGPKLLIQFQNNGVVDDSQLPKDRFSAERLKGVDSTLKIQPAKLEDSAVYLCASSWLALPGGEQFFGPGTRLTVL.

The genes are TRBV21-1 and TRBJ2-6; the D call in the table, TRBD1, was not verified against the DNA. TRBV21-1 is labeled a pseudogene. This CDR3 comprises 18 residues. CDR3 nucleotides: TGTGCCAGCATCAAGCAGACAGGACAAGCCTCTGGGGCCAACGTCCTGACTTTC. Its translation: CASIKQTGQASGANVLTF.

V usage is TRBV5-3 and J usage is TRBJ1-2; weak D call: TRBD1 (6 bases). TRBV5-3 is identified as an open reading frame with a role that is uncertain. The V end lost 4 bases, the J end lost 5 bases, and 18 bases lay between the germline ends. The CDR3 length is 15 residues. As DNA, the CDR3 is TGTGCCAGAAGCCCCGGGACACCTCGTCGATATGGCTACACCTTC. The encoded protein is CARSPGTPRRYGYTF.

This clone was detected a few times. The CDR3, as DNA: TGTGCCAGCAGTGAGATCGGGCGGGGGGCAGATACGCAGTATTTT. Protein sequence: CASSEIGRGADTQYF. The V call is TRBV2, the J call TRBJ2-3, with 8 bases identical to TRBD2. The trim removed 3 bases at V and 4 bases at J, leaving 6 bases unmatched. CDR3 length: 15 residues. Per the germline V gene, CDR1 is SNHLY and CDR2 is FYNNEI. The entire variable domain, with the rest obtained from reference TRBV2 and TRBJ2-3, is as follows: EPEVTQTPSHQVTQMGQEVILRCVPISNHLYFYWYRQILGQKVEFLVSFYNNEISEKSEIFDDQFSVERPDGSNFTLKIRSTKLEDSAMYFCASSEIGRGADTQYFGPGTRLTVL.

This chain links TRBV2 with TRBJ1-2, with D uncertain. The CDR3 runs 11 residues. Germline CDR1 SNHLY, CDR2 FYNNEI. V gave up 7 bases and J gave up 4 bases, with 7 bases separating them. The CDR3 reads CASTVTYGYTF. As DNA, the CDR3 is TGTGCCAGCACAGTCACCTATGGCTACACCTTC.

V and J are TRBV7-3 and TRBJ2-7, with D possibly being TRBD2 (6 bases). The germline V gene encodes CDR1 SGHTA and CDR2 FQGTGA. The V gene lost 5 bases and the J gene lost 3 bases, with 20 bases spanning the gap. The CDR3 totals 16 residues. The CDR3 loop is CASSPGVREAFYEQYV. The DNA of the CDR3 is TGTGCCAGCAGCCCCGGGGTCAGGGAGGCTTTCTACGAGCAGTACGTC.